This TCR beta chain was captured by sequencing in a study of vaccination effects on CD4 cells after COVID-19. In the study overall: Cultures of about 2 million PBMC per well contained approximately 10 IU/ml IL-2 plus 10 ug/ml peptides.

The CDR3 extends over 13 amino acids. Germline V gene lookup returns CDR1 MGHDK and CDR2 SYGVNS. V gave up 7 bases and J gave up 1 base, with 9 bases separating them. Around day 10 of culture, CD4+ T cells were separated out. The authors exchanged half the medium for IL-2 medium on days 3 and 7. Regarding the study as a whole: The study found marked clonal contraction of infection- and vaccine-induced clones late after vaccination.

Some clones are missing from TCRdb's copy, which holds only in-frame ones; the method was immunoSEQ multiplex PCR. The sample has 50,000 to 70,000 clones, approximately 70% seen once. Turning to this clone: No antigen is known for it.

The receptor was isolated from a human donor who had a prior SARS-CoV-2 infection. The J gene is TRBJ2-3, the V gene TRBV25-1; D unclear. Sequencing was performed on CD4+ T cells from PBMCs cultured without peptide, taken before COVID-19 vaccination. In DNA form, the CDR3 reads TGTGCCAGCATCGCTGGGGGCACAGATACGCAGTATTTT. It specifies CASIAGGTDTQYF.